This T cell receptor beta chain derives from a study of beta chain features in type 1 diabetes listed by TCRdb under 2018. About the study as a whole: Mean age, gender distribution, total cell number and subset yield did not differ between patients and healthy donors. Regulatory and stem cell-like memory subsets were obtained from only 8 patients and roughly 8 healthy donors, while naive and central memory subsets were obtained from all 30 or so donors. A total of approximately 99,000,000 sorted cells were examined across all samples, and RNA yield correlated strongly with the number of cells per subset. In the study, TCRB repertoires of sorted circulating CD4+ T cell subsets from recently diagnosed type 1 diabetes patients were compared with those of matched healthy donors.

Broad study findings and their caveats: PCR might favor shorter templates, but patient and control samples were amplified and corrected together, so any skew would affect both groups equally. Naive, central memory and regulatory TCRB repertoires appeared more similar among patients than among healthy donors. Type 1 diabetes patients showed a moderate but significant shortening of TCRB CDR3 length in all four CD4+ subsets. Because the HLA sub-analyses included only small numbers of individuals, any influence of HLA type on TCRB rearrangement was left unresolved. Patients with type 1 diabetes made fewer insertions and deleted more nucleotides at VDJ recombination sites, implying thymic rearrangement abnormalities. Because cDNA was sequenced instead of genomic DNA, activated cells with high expression could be over-represented, although the groups did not differ in activation or CD3 levels.

All of the isolated RNA was reverse transcribed with the High Capacity cDNA Reverse Transcription Kit, so expressed TCRB transcripts were sequenced. Naive, central memory and regulatory T cell samples underwent deep immunoSEQ sequencing, averaging around 3.9 million total reads per sample. After sorted cells were lysed in RLT buffer, RNA was extracted with DNase-treated RNeasy Micro or Mini kits, with the choice depending on cell number. To prevent cross-contamination, every cell subset was processed on its own, while patient and healthy donor samples were processed together. Using the immunoSEQ multiplex PCR, TCRB sequences were amplified from cDNA into 87-bp fragments spanning the CDR3 region. Sequencing of the amplicons was done on the Illumina HiSeq platform. The study's processing was this. PCR bias was computationally corrected using synthetic template baselines, reads within Hamming distance 2 were collapsed, and singletons that could not be merged were discarded. Reads were aligned against IMGT to assign V, D and J genes, CDR3 length and insertions or deletions at six rearrangement sites. Clonotype counts were normalized to sorted cell number within each subset before computing true diversity and Gini coefficients with the tcR R package. The overlap coefficient, calculated on TCRB nucleotide sequences, was used to quantify repertoire sharing. As a proxy for the pre-selection repertoire, out-of-frame TCRB sequences from naive cells were analyzed. The immuneACCESS repertoire file appears here via TCRdb, limited to in-frame rearrangements. These files lack a portion of the clones; in checked studies, under half of the deficit traces to unresolved V genes, and the cause of the others is not known. The V and J calls and clone size come from that table; D and trimming were worked out from the DNA. The sample profile shows hundreds of thousands of clones; about a sixth of them were found once. Approximately 0.093% of the sample is held by the ten biggest clonotypes.

A single peripheral blood draw of around 0.11 L on average was collected from each donor into heparinised tubes. Naive, central memory, regulatory and stem cell-like memory CD4+ T cells were sorted on a BD FACSAria II using a panel including CD45RO, CCR7, CD25, CD127, CD95 and CD27. Purity was above 95% for every sorted population. Right away, PBMCs were isolated by Lymphoprep density gradient centrifugation and were stained directly, with no culture step. To minimize batch effects, samples were stained and sorted in pairs, one healthy donor with one patient per experiment. This clone was counted between two and nine times. Which antigen it targets is not known. Qualities for individual bases were not recorded, and no much larger clone is one base off. Compared with germline, V lacks 7 bases and J lacks 4 bases; bases without a gene match: 6. Measured from the cysteine to the phenylalanine, the CDR3 is 16 residues long. The CDR3 DNA has 48 bases and is translated from base 1. As encoded in the germline V gene (reference sequence), CDR1 is MNHEY while CDR2 is SMNVEV.

The source is a young man in good health. The chain is made from TRBV27 and TRBJ2-3; TRBD2 agrees with 15 junctional bases. The sequenced sample was naive CD4+ T cells from blood. In the paper's terms, the cell subset or site label means: true naive CD4+ T cells. The CDR3 here reads CASTPGLAGGSDTQYF. The nucleotide sequence reads TGTGCCAGCACCCCGGGACTAGCGGGGGGATCAGATACGCAGTATTTT.